These T cell receptor beta chains were read from a single sample in a study of blood T cell repertoires in COVID-19. Sequenced by immunoSEQ multiplex PCR; TCRdb stores in-frame clones only, minus some. Among about 36,000 clones listed, over 65% were seen once. Sequenced sample: peripheral blood. The receptor source for this set is a man between 65 and 85 years old with acute or convalescent COVID-19. Each CDR3 is given with its conserved first and last residue. The D gene is left open where the match is weak. Size is stated for part of the rows, as once, few or many counts, or as a class when the clone is expanded.

TRBV13,TRBJ2-3,-,-,TGTGCCAGCAGCCCGCCAGGAGGGAGCACAGATACGCAGTATTTT,CASSPPGGSTDTQYF
TRBV6-5,TRBJ2-7,TRBD1,-,TGTGCCAGCAGTTGGGACAGCTTACGGAAAGAGCAGTACTTC,CASSWDSLRKEQYF
TRBV27,TRBJ1-2,TRBD1,-,TGTGCCAGCAGTTTACATTTCGAAGGGGGCAACTATGGCTACACCTTC,CASSLHFEGGNYGYTF
TRBV29-1,TRBJ2-2,TRBD2,-,TGCAGCGTGAAGACTAGCGGGGGGGCGATGGGCACCGGGGAGCTGTTTTTT,CSVKTSGGAMGTGELFF
TRBV30,TRBJ1-2,TRBD1,few,TGTGCCTGGAGTTGGGGACAGGGAAGGGATGGCTACACCTTC,CAWSWGQGRDGYTF
TRBV11-3,TRBJ2-7,TRBD1,-,TGTGCCAGCAGCTGGGGACAGGGGAACCACGAGCAGTACTTC,CASSWGQGNHEQYF
TRBV2,TRBJ1-6,-,few,TGTGCCAGCAGCCCCCACCAGGAAAATTCACCCCTCCACTTT,CASSPHQENSPLHF
TRBV30,TRBJ2-5,TRBD1,-,TGTGCCTGGAGTGTAAGGACAGGGGGCAAACTACAAGAGACCCAGTACTTC,CAWSVRTGGKLQETQYF
TRBV16,TRBJ1-5,-,once,TGTGCCAGCAGCCAATCGAGGGAGCCCCAGCATTTT,CASSQSREPQHF
TRBV7-8,TRBJ1-1,TRBD1,-,TGTGCCAGCAGCTCCTCCCCAGGGGGTAATCGGGCTTTCTTT,CASSSSPGGNRAFF
TRBV7-9,TRBJ2-5,TRBD1,-,TGTGCCAGCAGCTGGGGACAGGCCTCGGTCGAGACCCAGTACTTC,CASSWGQASVETQYF
TRBV6-7,TRBJ2-7,TRBD2,-,TGTGCCAGCAGTTCCCCCCATGCGGGGGGACCCTACGAGCAGTACTTC,CASSSPHAGGPYEQYF
TRBV2,TRBJ1-1,TRBD1,-,TGTGCCAGCAGTGAAGGTTGGGGTTCCAGGACAGGGGGCGCGGGGACTGAAGCTTTCTTT,CASSEGWGSRTGGAGTEAFF
TRBV5-1,TRBJ1-2,-,-,TGCGCCAGCAGCTTACTGCCAGGGGTGGACTATGGCTACACCTTC,CASSLLPGVDYGYTF
TRBV10-3,TRBJ2-1,-,-,TGTGCCATCAGTGAGGCGATGAGGGCTGTGAACAATGAGCAGTTCTTC,CAISEAMRAVNNEQFF
TRBV28,TRBJ1-5,-,-,TGTGCCAGCTGTTTACGAAGGCAGGGAGGTCAGCCCCAGCATTTT,CASCLRRQGGQPQHF
TRBV30,TRBJ1-6,TRBD1,-,TGTGCCTGGAGTGAGGGACAGGGGGCTTATAATTCACCCCTCCACTTT,CAWSEGQGAYNSPLHF
TRBV15,TRBJ2-1,TRBD1,few,TGTGCCACCAGCAGAGAGGGACAGCAAACGGAGCAGTTCTTC,CATSREGQQTEQFF
TRBV5-1,TRBJ2-1,TRBD2,-,TGCGCCAGCAGTCCCGGCGGGGGATCCTACAATGAGCAGTTCTTC,CASSPGGGSYNEQFF
TRBV5-5,TRBJ1-1,-,-,TGTGCCAGCAGCCCGATACAGGGGAACACTGAAGCTTTCTTT,CASSPIQGNTEAFF
TRBV6-5,TRBJ1-2,TRBD1,-,TGTGCCAGCAGTTTGGGACAGGGATGGTCTAACTATGGCTACACCTTC,CASSLGQGWSNYGYTF
TRBV24-1,TRBJ2-3,-,-,TGTGCCACCAGTGACCCGAAGGGGGGGGCCGTAGAGGGAAATACGCAGTATTTT,CATSDPKGGAVEGNTQYF
TRBV29-1,TRBJ2-5,-,once,TGCAGCGTTAGTAACAGCCAAGAGACCCAGTACTTC,CSVSNSQETQYF
TRBV9,TRBJ1-4,TRBD1,-,TGTGCCAGCAGCGTAAGACAGGGGGCGCTTGAAAAACTGTTTTTT,CASSVRQGALEKLFF
TRBV6-4,TRBJ2-7,TRBD2,once,TGTGCCATAACCAGGGCCCACATGGGGGGGTGTCCGACCTACGAGCAGTACTTC,CAITRAHMGGCPTYEQYF
TRBV9,TRBJ1-5,-,-,TGTGCCAGCAGCGTAGATGGGCATAGCAATCAGCCCCAGCATTTT,CASSVDGHSNQPQHF
TRBV12-5,TRBJ2-4,TRBD1,once,TGTGCTAGTGGTTTGGCTCGGGACAGCAACCGGGGAATAGCCAAAAACATTCAGTACTTC,CASGLARDSNRGIAKNIQYF
TRBV6-1,TRBJ2-3,TRBD2,-,TGTGCCAGCAGTGAACCTACTCTACTAGCGGGAATCACAGATACGCAGTATTTT,CASSEPTLLAGITDTQYF
TRBV7-2,TRBJ1-4,-,-,TGTGCCAGCACACGGGACAAGGGCGAGAAACTGTTTTTT,CASTRDKGEKLFF
TRBV4-1,TRBJ2-5,TRBD2,-,TGCGCCAGCAGCATCTCGGACGGGGGGGGAGAGACCCAGTACTTC,CASSISDGGGETQYF
TRBV7-2,TRBJ1-5,TRBD1,few,TGTGCCAGCAGCTTTAACACAGGGGGCCTACAGCCCCAGCATTTT,CASSFNTGGLQPQHF
TRBV2,TRBJ1-4,-,-,TGTGCCAGCAGTGAAGCGTGGGCAGGCTTGATGTTTTTT,CASSEAWAGLMFF
TRBV10-2,TRBJ2-1,TRBD2,-,TGCGCCAGCAGAACCGGGGGGGCCGATGAGCAGTTCTTC,CASRTGGADEQFF